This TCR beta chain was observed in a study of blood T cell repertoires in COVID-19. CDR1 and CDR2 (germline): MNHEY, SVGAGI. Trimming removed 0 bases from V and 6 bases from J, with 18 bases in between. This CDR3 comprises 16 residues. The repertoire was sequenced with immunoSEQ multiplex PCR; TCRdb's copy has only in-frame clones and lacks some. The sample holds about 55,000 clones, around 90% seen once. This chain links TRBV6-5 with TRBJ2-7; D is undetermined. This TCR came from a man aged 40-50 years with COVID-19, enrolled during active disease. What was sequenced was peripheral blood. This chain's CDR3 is CASSYSLGNLGFEQYF. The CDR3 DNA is TGTGCCAGCAGTTACTCATTGGGCAACCTTGGATTCGAGCAGTACTTC.